The source of this T cell receptor (beta chain) is a study of cytomegalovirus exposure and HLA in healthy donors. Study outcomes and limitations: Researchers reported that three CMV-associated chains were confirmed in vitro as CMV antigen-specific. A later analysis showed TCR association rates differing by HLA locus, peaking at DRB1 and lowest at HLA-C. As was reported, the classifier diagnosed cytomegalovirus status with high specificity and sensitivity.

PCR employed 60 Vbeta and 13 Jbeta primers. Method: immunoSEQ multiplex PCR; TCRdb's copy keeps in-frame clones and lacks some. The data contain 150,000 to 200,000 clones, about 80% of them singletons. Comment on this clone: Its matching antigen is unknown.

The CDR3 is made up of 13 amino acids. V was trimmed by 5 bases and J by 8 bases, leaving 15 bases between them. Germline lookup yields CDR1 SEHNR and CDR2 FQNEAQ (reference sequence). The V call is TRBV7-9, the J call TRBJ1-2; possibly TRBD1 for D (6 bases). Sequencing input: PBMCs. This TCR was sampled from a woman in her twenties or thirties in good health and CMV-seropositive. CDR3 DNA: TGTGCCAGCAGCCAAGAACAGGGATGGGGCTACACCTTC. Its translation is CASSQEQGWGYTF.